The rows below give T cell receptor beta chains drawn from one sample of a study of cytomegalovirus exposure and HLA in healthy donors. The repertoire was sequenced with immunoSEQ multiplex PCR; TCRdb's copy has only in-frame clones and lacks some. The data contain about 44,000 clones, approximately 93% of them singletons. Sequencing was performed on PBMCs. The receptors were sampled from a woman between 18 and 29 years old in good health and CMV-seronegative. The CDR3 runs from the conserved cysteine through the conserved F or W. D genes are given only for firm matches. Not all rows give a size; the values are once, few, many and, for expanded clones, a class.

>TRBV28|.|TRBJ2-7|TRBD2
TGTGCCAGCAGTCCAGCGGGAGGTGTTCCCCACGAGCAGTACTTC
CASSPAGGVPHEQYF
>TRBV5-4|.|TRBJ2-3|TRBD2
TGTGCCAGCAGCGCAGGACTAGGCACAGATACGCAGTATTTT
CASSAGLGTDTQYF
>TRBV28|.|TRBJ1-5|.
TGTGCCAGCAGTACTAATTCCGGGATAAGCAATCAGCCCCAGCATTTT
CASSTNSGISNQPQHF
>TRBV29-1|.|TRBJ1-1|.
TGCAGCGTGTCCCAGGGTCTCGGCACTGAAGCTTTCTTT
CSVSQGLGTEAFF
>TRBV28|.|TRBJ2-1|.
TGTGCCAGCAGTACCGATACAAGAGAGCAGTTCTTC
CASSTDTREQFF
>TRBV5-4|.|TRBJ1-2|.
TGTGCCAGCAGCGCGACAGTGAACTATGGCTACACCTTC
CASSATVNYGYTF
>TRBV7-9|.|TRBJ2-7|TRBD1
TGTGCCAGCAGCTCCAGACAGGGCATCACCGAGCAGTACTTC
CASSSRQGITEQYF
>TRBV5-8|.|TRBJ2-7|.
TGTGCCAGCAACGCAGGGGTTAGGTACGAGCAGTACTTC
CASNAGVRYEQYF
>TRBV7-3|.|TRBJ2-1|.
TGTGCCAGCAGTTCGAGGACTGACAATGAGCAGTTCTTC
CASSSRTDNEQFF
>TRBV28|.|TRBJ1-1|TRBD1
TGTGCCAGCAGGAAGACAGGGGGGGACAACACTGAAGCTTTCTTT
CASRKTGGDNTEAFF
>TRBV2|.|TRBJ2-2|.
TGTGCCAGCAGGAGAAACACCGGGGAGCTGTTTTTT
CASRRNTGELFF
>TRBV9|.|TRBJ2-7|TRBD1
TGTGCCAGCAGCCCAGCGGAACCTAGGACAGGTCGGTACGAGCAGTACTTC
CASSPAEPRTGRYEQYF
>TRBV28|.|TRBJ1-2|TRBD1
TGTGCCAGCAGTTTTCAGGGGGCGTACTATGGCTACACCTTC
CASSFQGAYYGYTF
>TRBV28|few|TRBJ2-2|TRBD1
TGTGCCAGCAGTTTTTTGGGACAGGGGATCGGCGGGGAGCTGTTTTTT
CASSFLGQGIGGELFF
>TRBV28|.|TRBJ1-1|.
TGTGCCAGCAGTTTCATAGCCGAGGGAACGAACACTGAAGCTTTCTTT
CASSFIAEGTNTEAFF
>TRBV28|.|TRBJ2-1|.
TGTGCCAGCAGTTTAGGCGGGTTTGGCGAGCAGTTCTTC
CASSLGGFGEQFF
>TRBV5-1|.|TRBJ2-7|.
TGCGCCAGCAGCTCCCGGGACACCCTTTACCGCGAGCAGTACTTC
CASSSRDTLYREQYF
>TRBV4-1|.|TRBJ1-6|TRBD1
TGCGCCAGCAGCCGGGAACAGGGGAGTGATTCACCCCTCCACTTT
CASSREQGSDSPLHF
>TRBV7-9|.|TRBJ2-2|TRBD2
TGTGCCAGCAGATTAGCGGGAGGGCCATCCGGGGAGCTGTTTTTT
CASRLAGGPSGELFF
>TRBV4-1|.|TRBJ1-2|.
TGCGCCAGCAGCCGCCGAGGAGACGGCTACACCTTC
CASSRRGDGYTF
>TRBV18|.|TRBJ1-2|TRBD1
TGTGCCAGCTCTCCGAGCCCCGGGACAGCCATCTCCTATGGCTACACCTTC
CASSPSPGTAISYGYTF
>TRBV29-1|.|TRBJ2-7|TRBD2
TGCAGCGCCGAGGTGCTAGCGGGAGAAGAGCAGTACTTC
CSAEVLAGEEQYF